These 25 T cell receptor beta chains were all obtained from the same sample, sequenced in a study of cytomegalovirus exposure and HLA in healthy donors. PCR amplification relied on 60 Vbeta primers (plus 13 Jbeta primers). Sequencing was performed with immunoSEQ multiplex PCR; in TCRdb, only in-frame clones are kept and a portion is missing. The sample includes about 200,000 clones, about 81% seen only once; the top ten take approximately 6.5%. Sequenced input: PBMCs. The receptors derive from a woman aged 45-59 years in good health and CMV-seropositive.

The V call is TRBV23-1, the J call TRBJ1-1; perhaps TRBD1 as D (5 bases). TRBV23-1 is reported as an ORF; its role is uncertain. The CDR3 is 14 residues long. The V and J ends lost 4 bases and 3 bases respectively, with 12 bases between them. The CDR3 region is CASSLVGHYTEAFF. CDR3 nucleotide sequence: TGCGCCAGCAGTCTGGTCGGACACTACACTGAAGCTTTCTTT.

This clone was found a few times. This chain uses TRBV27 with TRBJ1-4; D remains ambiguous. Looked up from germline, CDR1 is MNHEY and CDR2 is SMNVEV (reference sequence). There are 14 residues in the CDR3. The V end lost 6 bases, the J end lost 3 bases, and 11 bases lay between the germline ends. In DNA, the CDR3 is TGTGCCAGCAGGCGCCTAGGAGCTAATGAAAAACTGTTTTTT. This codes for CASRRLGANEKLFF.

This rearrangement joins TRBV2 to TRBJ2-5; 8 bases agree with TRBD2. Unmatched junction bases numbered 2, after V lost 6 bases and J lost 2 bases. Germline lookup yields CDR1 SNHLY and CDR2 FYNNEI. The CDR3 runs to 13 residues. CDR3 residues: CASSSSGQETQYF. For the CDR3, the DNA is TGTGCCAGCAGCTCTAGCGGGCAAGAGACCCAGTACTTC.

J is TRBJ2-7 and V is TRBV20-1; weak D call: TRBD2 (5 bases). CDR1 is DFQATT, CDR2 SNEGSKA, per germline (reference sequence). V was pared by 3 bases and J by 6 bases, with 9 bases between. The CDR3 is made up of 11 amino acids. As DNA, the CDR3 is TGCAGTGCTAGTCGTGAGGGCGAGCAGTACTTC. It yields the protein CSASREGEQYF.

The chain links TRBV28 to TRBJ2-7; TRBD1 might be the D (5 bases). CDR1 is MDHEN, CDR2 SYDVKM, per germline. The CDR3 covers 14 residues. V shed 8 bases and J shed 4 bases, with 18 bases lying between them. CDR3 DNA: TGTGCCAGCGCAGGGCTTATAGCTAGGTACGAGCAGTACTTC. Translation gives CASAGLIARYEQYF.

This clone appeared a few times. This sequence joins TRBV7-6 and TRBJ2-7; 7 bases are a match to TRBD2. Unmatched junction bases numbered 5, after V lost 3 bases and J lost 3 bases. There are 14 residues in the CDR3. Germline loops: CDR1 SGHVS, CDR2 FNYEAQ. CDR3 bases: TGTGCCAGCAGCTTTGGACCGGGAGGCTACGAGCAGTACTTC. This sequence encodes CASSFGPGGYEQYF.

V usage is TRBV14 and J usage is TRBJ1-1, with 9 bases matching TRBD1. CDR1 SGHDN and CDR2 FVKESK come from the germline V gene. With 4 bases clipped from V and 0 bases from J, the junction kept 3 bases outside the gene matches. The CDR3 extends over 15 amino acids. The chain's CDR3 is CASSPWTGVNTEAFF. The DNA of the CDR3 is TGTGCCAGCAGCCCTTGGACAGGGGTGAACACTGAAGCTTTCTTT.

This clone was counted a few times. The CDR3 loop is CASSLTSGAPDTQYF. Written as DNA, the CDR3 is TGTGCCAGTAGTCTGACTAGCGGGGCTCCAGATACGCAGTATTTT. The chain is built from TRBV19 and TRBJ2-3; 11 positions match TRBD2. V gave up 5 bases and J gave up 4 bases; unmatched junction bases: 5. Germline-derived CDR1 and CDR2 are LNHDA and SQIVND (reference sequence). This CDR3 region has 15 residues.

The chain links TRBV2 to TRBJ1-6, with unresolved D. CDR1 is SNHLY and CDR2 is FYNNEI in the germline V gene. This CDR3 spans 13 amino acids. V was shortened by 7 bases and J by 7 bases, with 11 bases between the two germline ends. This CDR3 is CASTRLVNSPLHF. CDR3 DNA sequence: TGTGCCAGCACTAGACTCGTAAATTCACCCCTCCACTTT.

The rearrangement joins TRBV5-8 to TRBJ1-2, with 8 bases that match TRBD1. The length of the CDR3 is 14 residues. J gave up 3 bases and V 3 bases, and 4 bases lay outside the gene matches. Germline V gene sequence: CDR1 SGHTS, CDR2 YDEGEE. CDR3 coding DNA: TGTGCCAGCAGCTGGAACAGGGGGGACTATGGCTACACCTTC. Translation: CASSWNRGDYGYTF.

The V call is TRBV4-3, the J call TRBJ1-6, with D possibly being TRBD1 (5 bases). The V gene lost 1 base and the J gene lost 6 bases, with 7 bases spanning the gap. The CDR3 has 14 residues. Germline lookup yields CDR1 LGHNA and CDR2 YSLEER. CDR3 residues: CASSQGGGNSPLHF. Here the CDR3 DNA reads TGCGCCAGCAGCCAAGGGGGGGGTAATTCACCCCTCCACTTT.

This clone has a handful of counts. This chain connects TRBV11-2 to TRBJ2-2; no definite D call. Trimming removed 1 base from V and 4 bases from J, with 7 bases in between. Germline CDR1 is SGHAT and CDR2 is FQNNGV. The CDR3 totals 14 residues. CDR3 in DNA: TGTGCCAGCAGCTTAGCAGGAATCACCGGGGAGCTGTTTTTT. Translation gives CASSLAGITGELFF. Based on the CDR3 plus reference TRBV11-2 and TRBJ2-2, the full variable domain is EAGVAQSPRYKIIEKRQSVAFWCNPISGHATLYWYQQILGQGPKLLIQFQNNGVVDDSQLPKDRFSAERLKGVDSTLKIQPAKLEDSAVYLCASSLAGITGELFFGEGSRLTVL.

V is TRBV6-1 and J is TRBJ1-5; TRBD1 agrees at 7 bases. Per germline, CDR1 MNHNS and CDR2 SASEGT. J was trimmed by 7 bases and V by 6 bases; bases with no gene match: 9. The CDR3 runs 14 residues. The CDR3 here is CASRHGTAGQPQHF. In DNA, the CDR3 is TGTGCCAGCAGACATGGGACAGCCGGCCAGCCCCAGCATTTT.

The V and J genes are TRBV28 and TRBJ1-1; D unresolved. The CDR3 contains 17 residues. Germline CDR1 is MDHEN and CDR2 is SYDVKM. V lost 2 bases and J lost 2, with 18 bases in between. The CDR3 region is CASSLGSWRHPNTEAFF. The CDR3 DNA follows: TGTGCCAGCAGTTTAGGGTCGTGGCGACACCCAAACACTGAAGCTTTCTTT.

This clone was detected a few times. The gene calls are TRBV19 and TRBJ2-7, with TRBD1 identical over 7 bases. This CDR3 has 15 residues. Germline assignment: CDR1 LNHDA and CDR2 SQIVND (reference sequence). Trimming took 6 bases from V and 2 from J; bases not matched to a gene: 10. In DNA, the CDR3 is TGTGCCAGTAGAACAGGGGATAGTGGGGCCTACGAGCAGTACTTC. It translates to CASRTGDSGAYEQYF.

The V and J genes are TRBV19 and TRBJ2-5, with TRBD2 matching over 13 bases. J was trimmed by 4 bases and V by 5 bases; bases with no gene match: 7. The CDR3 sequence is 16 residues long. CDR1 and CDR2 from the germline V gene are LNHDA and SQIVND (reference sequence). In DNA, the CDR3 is TGTGCCAGTAGTCCGATACTAGCGGGGGGGCGAGAGACCCAGTACTTC. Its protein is CASSPILAGGRETQYF. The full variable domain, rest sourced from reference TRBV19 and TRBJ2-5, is DGGITQSPKYLFRKEGQNVTLSCEQNLNHDAMYWYRQDPGQGLRLIYYSQIVNDFQKGDIAEGYSVSREKKESFPLTVTSAQKNPTAFYLCASSPILAGGRETQYFGPGTRLLVL.

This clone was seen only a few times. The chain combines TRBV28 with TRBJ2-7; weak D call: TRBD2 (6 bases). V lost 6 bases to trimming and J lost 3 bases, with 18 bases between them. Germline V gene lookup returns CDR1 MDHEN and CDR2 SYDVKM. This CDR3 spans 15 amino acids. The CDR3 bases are TGTGCCAGCAGCAATGGCCGGGACGGGGGCTACGAGCAGTACTTC. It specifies CASSNGRDGGYEQYF.

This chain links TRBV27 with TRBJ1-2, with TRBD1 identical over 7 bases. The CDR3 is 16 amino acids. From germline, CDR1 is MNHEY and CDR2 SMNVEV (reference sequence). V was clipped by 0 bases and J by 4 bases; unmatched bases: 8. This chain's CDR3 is CASSLSGHRGVYGYTF. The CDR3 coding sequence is TGTGCCAGCAGTTTATCGGGGCACAGGGGCGTCTATGGCTACACCTTC.

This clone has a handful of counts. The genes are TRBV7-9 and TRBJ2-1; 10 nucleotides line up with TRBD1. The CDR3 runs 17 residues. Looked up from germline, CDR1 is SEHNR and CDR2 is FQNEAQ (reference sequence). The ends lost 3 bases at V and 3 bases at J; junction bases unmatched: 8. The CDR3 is CASSFVPGQGNYNEQFF. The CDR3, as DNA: TGTGCCAGCAGCTTTGTCCCGGGACAGGGGAACTACAATGAGCAGTTCTTC.

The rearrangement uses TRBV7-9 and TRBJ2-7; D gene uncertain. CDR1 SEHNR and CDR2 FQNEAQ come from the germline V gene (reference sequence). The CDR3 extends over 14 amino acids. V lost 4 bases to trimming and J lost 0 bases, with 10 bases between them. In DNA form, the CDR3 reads TGTGCCAGCAGCTCTGCGGAGAGCTCCTACGAGCAGTACTTC. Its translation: CASSSAESSYEQYF.

CDR3 residues: CASSPGEKPNYGYTF. In DNA form, the CDR3 reads TGCGCCAGCAGCCCCGGGGAGAAGCCTAACTATGGCTACACCTTC. The chain is built from TRBV5-1 and TRBJ1-2; the D is unclear. CDR1 is SGHRS, CDR2 YFSETQ, per germline. This CDR3 comprises 15 residues. Trimming removed 4 bases at V and 0 bases at J, with 13 bases between.

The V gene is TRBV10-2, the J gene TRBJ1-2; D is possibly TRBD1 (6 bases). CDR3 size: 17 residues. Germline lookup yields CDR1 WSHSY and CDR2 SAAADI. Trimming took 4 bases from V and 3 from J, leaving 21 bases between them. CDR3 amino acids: CASSAGTSLEGDYGYTF. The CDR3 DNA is TGCGCCAGCAGTGCTGGGACATCGTTGGAAGGAGACTATGGCTACACCTTC.

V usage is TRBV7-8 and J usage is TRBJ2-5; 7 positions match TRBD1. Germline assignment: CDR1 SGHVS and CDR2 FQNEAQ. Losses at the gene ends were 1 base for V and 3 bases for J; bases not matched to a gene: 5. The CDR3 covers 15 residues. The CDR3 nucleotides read TGTGCCAGCAGCTTAGAGGTCAGGGGGAAAGAGACCCAGTACTTC. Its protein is CASSLEVRGKETQYF.

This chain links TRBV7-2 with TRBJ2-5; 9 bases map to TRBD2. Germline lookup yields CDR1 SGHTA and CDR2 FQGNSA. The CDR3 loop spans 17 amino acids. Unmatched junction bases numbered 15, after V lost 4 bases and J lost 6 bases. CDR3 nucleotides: TGTGCCAGCAGCTCGGAGGGTTGGGGCGGGGGGGTTAAGACCCAGTACTTC. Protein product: CASSSEGWGGGVKTQYF.

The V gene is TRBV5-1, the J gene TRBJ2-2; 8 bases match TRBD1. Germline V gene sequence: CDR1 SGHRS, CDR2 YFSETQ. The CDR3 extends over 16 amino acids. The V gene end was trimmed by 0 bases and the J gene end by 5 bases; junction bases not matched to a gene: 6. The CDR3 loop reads CASSLADRGSTGELFF. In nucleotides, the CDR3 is TGCGCCAGCAGCTTGGCCGACAGGGGAAGTACCGGGGAGCTGTTTTTT.